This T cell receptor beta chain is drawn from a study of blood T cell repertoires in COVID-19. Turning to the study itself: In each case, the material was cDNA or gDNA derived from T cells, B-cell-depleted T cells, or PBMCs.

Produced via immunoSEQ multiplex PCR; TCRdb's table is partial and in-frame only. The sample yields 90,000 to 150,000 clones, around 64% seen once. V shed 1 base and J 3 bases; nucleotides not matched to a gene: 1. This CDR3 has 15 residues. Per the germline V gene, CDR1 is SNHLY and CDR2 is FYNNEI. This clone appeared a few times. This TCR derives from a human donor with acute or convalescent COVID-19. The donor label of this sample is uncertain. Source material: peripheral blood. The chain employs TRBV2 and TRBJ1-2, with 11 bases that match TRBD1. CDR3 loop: CASSEGTGGYYGYTF. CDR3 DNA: TGTGCCAGCAGTGAAGGGACAGGGGGCTACTATGGCTACACCTTC.